Reported below is one T cell receptor beta chain. Its antigen remains unidentified. The identical CDR3 is also encoded by other nucleotide sequences in the sample. In the naive CD8 group, cells lacked CD45RO and were positively selected for CCR7, so terminally differentiated effector memory CD45RA+ cells were left out. Libraries were prepared by immunoSEQ multiplex PCR; TCRdb keeps only in-frame clonotypes and omits some of them. The sample holds some 2.1 million clones, about 94% seen once. This sample was included in a study of shared clonotypes between healthy human individuals. Overall study findings and caveats: The generation probabilities recorded for non-shared clonotypes fell below those of clonotypes shared by all four donors. Researchers sampled blood only, noting tissue repertoires likely differ.

Material for sequencing was naive CD8+ T cells sorted from blood. This sequence originates from a young man in good health.

The CDR3 nucleotides are TGCGCCAGCAGCCAAGGCGGTGGCCAAGAGACCCAGTACTTC. It yields the protein CASSQGGGQETQYF. The J gene is TRBJ2-5, the V gene TRBV4-3, with D unresolved. CDR1 and CDR2 from the germline V gene are LGHNA and YSLEER. Trimming pared 1 base from V and 1 base from J, leaving 7 bases between. The CDR3 loop spans 14 amino acids.